Shown below are 16 T cell receptor beta chains from a single sample sequenced in a study of blood T cell repertoires in COVID-19. Clones were read by immunoSEQ multiplex PCR, and TCRdb kept only the in-frame ones, dropping some. The sample comprises about 270,000 clones, more than 75% of which are singletons, and approximately 9% rests with the top ten. Sequenced sample: peripheral blood. Receptor source: a man between 40 and 49 years old with active or convalescent COVID-19.

As DNA, the CDR3 is TGTGCCAGCAGCTTACAAAATAATTCACCCCTCCACTTT. Its translation is CASSLQNNSPLHF. The gene calls are TRBV7-6 and TRBJ1-6; unclear D gene. The CDR3 has 13 amino acids. Germline V gene data show CDR1 as SGHVS and CDR2 as FNYEAQ. Trimming stripped 2 bases from V and 5 bases from J, with 4 bases between.

This chain connects TRBV7-9 to TRBJ2-7; 7 nucleotides agree with TRBD2. This CDR3 has 12 amino acids. The germline V gene encodes CDR1 SEHNR and CDR2 FQNEAQ (reference sequence). Unmatched junction bases numbered 1, after V lost 3 bases and J lost 5 bases. CDR3 bases: TGTGCCAGCAGCTTGGGAGGGGACGAGCAGTACTTC. Its protein product is CASSLGGDEQYF.

This chain links TRBV3-1 (or the pseudogene TRBV3-2) with TRBJ2-3, with TRBD2 matching 7 bases. This CDR3 is built from 13 residues. CDR1 is LGHDT and CDR2 is YNNKEL in the germline V gene (reference sequence). V gave up 4 bases and J gave up 5 bases; unmatched junction bases: 3. In DNA, the CDR3 is TGTGCCAGCAGCCGGGCGGGGGTAGATACGCAGTATTTT. Amino acids: CASSRAGVDTQYF.

The chain employs TRBV27 and TRBJ2-7, with 8 bases lining up with TRBD1. The germline CDR1 and CDR2 sequences are MNHEY and SMNVEV (reference sequence). Trimming took 3 bases from V and 6 from J; bases not matched to a gene: 4. CDR3 size: 13 residues. CDR3 sequence: CASSFDRGGEQYF. The CDR3 DNA reads as TGTGCCAGCAGTTTCGACAGGGGCGGCGAGCAGTACTTC.

This clone was counted only a few times. J is TRBJ1-1 and V is TRBV5-1; the D gene is possibly TRBD1 (6 bases). Trimming cost V 3 bases and J 1 base, with 7 bases left between them. The germline gives CDR1 SGHRS, CDR2 YFSETQ. CDR3 length: 13 residues. CDR3 protein: CASSWGQNTEAFF. The DNA for the CDR3 is TGCGCCAGCAGCTGGGGACAGAACACTGAAGCTTTCTTT.

The chain is built from TRBV30 and TRBJ1-1, with no clear D. This CDR3 is built from 12 residues. The V and J ends lost 8 bases and 1 base respectively, with 11 bases between them. The V gene's germline CDR1 is GTSNPN and CDR2 SVGIG (reference sequence). CDR3 protein: CAGGLRNTEAFF. The CDR3 bases are TGTGCCGGCGGACTGAGGAACACTGAAGCTTTCTTT.

In its sample, this clone was seen a few times. J is TRBJ2-1 and V is TRBV7-3; maybe TRBD2 (5 bases). With 2 bases removed from V and 5 bases from J, the gap between germline ends came to 16 bases. The germline V gene encodes CDR1 SGHTA and CDR2 FQGTGA. The CDR3 loop spans 16 amino acids. In nucleotides, the CDR3 is TGTGCCAGCAGCTTATCTTTCGGGGAATCAGACAATGAGCAGTTCTTC. Its translation: CASSLSFGESDNEQFF.

The V and J genes are TRBV6-4 and TRBJ2-1; 10 nucleotides line up with TRBD2. The CDR3 is made up of 18 amino acids. Trimming took 11 bases from V and 3 from J; bases not matched to a gene: 19. In germline, CDR1 is MRHNA, CDR2 SNTAGT. DNA of the CDR3: TGTGCCGGCACCCCGGGGACGGATAAGCGGGAGGGCTACAATGAGCAGTTCTTC. This codes for CAGTPGTDKREGYNEQFF.

The rearrangement joins TRBV27 to TRBJ2-3, with 7 nucleotides matching TRBD1. CDR1 is MNHEY, CDR2 SMNVEV, per germline (reference sequence). V gave up 0 bases and J gave up 4 bases; unmatched junction bases: 4. This CDR3 has 15 residues. The CDR3 region is CASSLSGDRADTQYF. The DNA for the CDR3 is TGTGCCAGCAGTTTATCGGGGGACAGAGCAGATACGCAGTATTTT.

The chain is built from TRBV5-1 and TRBJ2-2; TRBD1 matches 9 bases. CDR3 length equals 15 residues. CDR1 and CDR2 (germline): SGHRS, YFSETQ. V gave up 4 bases and J gave up 6 bases; unmatched junction bases: 7. CDR3 residues: CASSGDRAYSGELFF. CDR3 nucleotides: TGCGCCAGCAGCGGGGACAGGGCGTATTCCGGGGAGCTGTTTTTT.

V gene TRBV5-5 combines with J gene TRBJ2-3, with TRBD2 matching 13 bases. J lost 2 bases, V lost 4 bases, and 7 bases had no gene match. CDR3 size: 17 residues. CDR1 is SGHKS, CDR2 YYEKEE, per germline (reference sequence). CDR3 loop: CASSNGTSGTSTDTQYF. Here the CDR3 DNA reads TGTGCCAGCAGCAACGGGACTAGCGGGACCTCCACAGATACGCAGTATTTT.

The genes are TRBV9 and TRBJ1-4; D is unclear. V lost 4 bases, J lost 8 bases, and 15 bases lay in between. The CDR3 is 14 residues long. CDR1 is SGDLS and CDR2 is YYNGEE in the germline V gene. In DNA, the CDR3 is TGTGCCAGCAGCCGCTCAGGCGAGAAGGAAAAACTGTTTTTT. Protein: CASSRSGEKEKLFF.

This CDR3 reads CASSPWPADGYTF. CDR3 nucleotides: TGTGCCAGCAGCCCCTGGCCTGCGGATGGCTACACCTTC. The rearrangement links TRBV14 to TRBJ1-2, with D uncertain. Germline CDR1 SGHDN, CDR2 FVKESK. The CDR3 runs 13 residues. The germline V and J ends were trimmed by 4 bases and 6 bases, with 12 bases remaining between them.

The CDR3 DNA is TGTGCCAGCACCCCGGAGGGGCCCACTGAAGCTTTCTTT. Amino acids: CASTPEGPTEAFF. The rearrangement links TRBV2 to TRBJ1-1; possibly TRBD1 for D (5 bases). This CDR3 is 13 amino acids long. V lost 7 bases, J lost 4 bases, and 13 bases lay in between. Germline CDR1 and CDR2: SNHLY and FYNNEI.

This chain uses TRBV27 with TRBJ2-7, with D possibly being TRBD1 (6 bases). The length of the CDR3 is 13 residues. Between the trimmed V and J ends, which lost 2 bases and 7 bases, there was a span of 12 bases. Germline V gene sequence: CDR1 MNHEY, CDR2 SMNVEV (reference sequence). The CDR3 protein is CASSLGGRGEQYF. As DNA, the CDR3 is TGTGCCAGCAGTTTAGGGGGCCGTGGGGAGCAGTACTTC.

CDR3 nucleotides: TGTGCCAGTAAGACCAGGACAGGGGACACCGGGGAGCTGTTTTTT. This sequence encodes CASKTRTGDTGELFF. The V and J genes are TRBV19 and TRBJ2-2, with TRBD1 identical over 9 bases. V shed 7 bases, J shed 3 bases, and the junction held 6 bases outside the gene matches. This CDR3 contains 15 residues. Germline V lookup: CDR1 LNHDA, CDR2 SQIVND (reference sequence).